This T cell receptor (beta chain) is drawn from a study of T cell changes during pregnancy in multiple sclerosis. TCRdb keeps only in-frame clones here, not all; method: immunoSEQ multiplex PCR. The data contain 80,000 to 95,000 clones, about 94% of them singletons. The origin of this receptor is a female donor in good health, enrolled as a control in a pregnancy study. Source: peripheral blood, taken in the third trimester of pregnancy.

This chain's CDR3 is CASSETAGGYNEQFF. In DNA form, the CDR3 reads TGTGCCAGCAGTGAAACGGCAGGGGGCTACAATGAGCAGTTCTTC. The V gene is TRBV6-1, the J gene TRBJ2-1, with TRBD1 matching 7 bases. CDR1 and CDR2 (germline): MNHNS, SASEGT. V gave up 2 bases and J gave up 3 bases; unmatched junction bases: 4. The CDR3 runs 15 residues.